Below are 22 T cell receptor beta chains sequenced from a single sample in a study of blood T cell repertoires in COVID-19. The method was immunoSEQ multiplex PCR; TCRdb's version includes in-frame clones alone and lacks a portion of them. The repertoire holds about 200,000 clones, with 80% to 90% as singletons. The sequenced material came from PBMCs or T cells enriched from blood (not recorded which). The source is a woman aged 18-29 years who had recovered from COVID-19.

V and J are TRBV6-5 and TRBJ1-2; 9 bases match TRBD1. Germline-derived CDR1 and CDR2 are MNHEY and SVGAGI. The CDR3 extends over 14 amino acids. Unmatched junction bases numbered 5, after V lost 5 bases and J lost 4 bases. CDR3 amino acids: CASSTLTGGYGYTF. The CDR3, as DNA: TGTGCCAGCAGTACCTTGACAGGGGGCTATGGCTACACCTTC.

The CDR3 bases are TGTGCCAGCAGCTCAGAAATGGACAGGGGTGATAGCACCGGGGAGCTGTTTTTT. Amino acids: CASSSEMDRGDSTGELFF. The V gene is TRBV13, the J gene TRBJ2-2; 9 bases align to TRBD1. The CDR3 is 18 amino acids. With V trimmed by 4 bases and J by 4 bases, 13 bases remained unmatched. CDR1 is PRHDT, CDR2 FYEKMQ, per germline (reference sequence).

CDR3 nucleotides: TGTGCCAGCAGAGGGGGCTCTGGAAACACCATATATTTT. Protein product: CASRGGSGNTIYF. The chain has TRBV6-5 and TRBJ1-3; D perhaps matches TRBD1 (6 bases). Germline V gene data show CDR1 as MNHEY and CDR2 as SVGAGI. V was clipped by 6 bases and J by 0 bases, with 6 bases between them. The CDR3 length is 13 residues.

The CDR3 spells CASKAQTGGRQPQHF. Here the CDR3 DNA reads TGTGCCAGCAAAGCCCAAACAGGGGGCCGACAGCCCCAGCATTTT. The V and J genes are TRBV28 and TRBJ1-5; 9 bases match TRBD1. The CDR3 has 15 amino acids. V lost 7 bases and J lost 7; bases outside the gene matches: 11. In germline, CDR1 is MDHEN, CDR2 SYDVKM.

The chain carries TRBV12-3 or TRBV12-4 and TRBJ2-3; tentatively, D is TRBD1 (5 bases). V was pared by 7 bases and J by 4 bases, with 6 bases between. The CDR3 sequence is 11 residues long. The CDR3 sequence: CASKGPDTQYF. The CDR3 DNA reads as TGTGCCAGCAAGGGGCCAGATACGCAGTATTTT.

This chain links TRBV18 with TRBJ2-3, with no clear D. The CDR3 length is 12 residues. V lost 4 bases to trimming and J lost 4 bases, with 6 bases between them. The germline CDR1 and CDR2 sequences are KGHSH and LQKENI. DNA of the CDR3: TGTGCCAGCTCACTTAGCTCAGATACGCAGTATTTT. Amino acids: CASSLSSDTQYF.

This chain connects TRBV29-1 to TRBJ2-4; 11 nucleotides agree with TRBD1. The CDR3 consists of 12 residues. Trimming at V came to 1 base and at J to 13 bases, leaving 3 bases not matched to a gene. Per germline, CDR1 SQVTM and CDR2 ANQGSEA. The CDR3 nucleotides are TGCAGCGTTGAAGGTGGACAGGGGGCGCAGTACTTC. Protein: CSVEGGQGAQYF.

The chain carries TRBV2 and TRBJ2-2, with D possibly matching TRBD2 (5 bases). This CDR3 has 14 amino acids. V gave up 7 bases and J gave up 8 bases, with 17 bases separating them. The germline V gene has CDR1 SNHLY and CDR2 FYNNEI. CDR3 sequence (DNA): TGTGCCAGCAATATACAGACTACCCAGGGGGAGCTGTTTTTT. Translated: CASNIQTTQGELFF.

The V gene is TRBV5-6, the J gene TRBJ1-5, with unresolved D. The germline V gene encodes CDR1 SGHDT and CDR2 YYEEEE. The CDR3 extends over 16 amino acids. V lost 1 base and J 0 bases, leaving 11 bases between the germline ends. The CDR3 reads CASSLMGEYSNQPQHF. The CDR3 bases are TGTGCCAGCAGCTTGATGGGAGAATATAGCAATCAGCCCCAGCATTTT.

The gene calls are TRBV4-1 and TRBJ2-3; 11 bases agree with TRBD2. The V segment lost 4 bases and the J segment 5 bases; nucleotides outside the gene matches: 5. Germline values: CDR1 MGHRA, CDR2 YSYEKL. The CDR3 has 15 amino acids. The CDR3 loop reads CASSRTSGGQDTQYF. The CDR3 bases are TGCGCCAGCAGCCGCACTAGCGGGGGCCAAGATACGCAGTATTTT.

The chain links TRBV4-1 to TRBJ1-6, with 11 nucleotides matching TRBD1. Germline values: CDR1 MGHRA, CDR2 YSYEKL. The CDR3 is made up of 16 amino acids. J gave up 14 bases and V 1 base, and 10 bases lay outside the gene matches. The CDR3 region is CASSQAHGTGGTALHF. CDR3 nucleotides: TGCGCCAGCAGCCAAGCTCATGGGACAGGGGGAACGGCCCTCCACTTT.

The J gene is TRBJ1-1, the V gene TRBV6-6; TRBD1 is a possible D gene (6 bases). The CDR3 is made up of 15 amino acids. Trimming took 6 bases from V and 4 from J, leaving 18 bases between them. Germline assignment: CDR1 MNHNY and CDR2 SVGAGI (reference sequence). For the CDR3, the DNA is TGTGCCAGCAGGATCGTTCGGGGGGCTGGCACTGAAGCTTTCTTT. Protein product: CASRIVRGAGTEAFF.

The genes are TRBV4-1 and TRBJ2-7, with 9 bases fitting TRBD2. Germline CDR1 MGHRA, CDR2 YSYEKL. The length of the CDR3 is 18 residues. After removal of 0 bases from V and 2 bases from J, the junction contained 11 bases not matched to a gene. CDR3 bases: TGCGCCAGCAGCCAAGAGGGGTTTCAGGTAGCGGGGGCCTACGAGCAGTACTTC. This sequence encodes CASSQEGFQVAGAYEQYF.

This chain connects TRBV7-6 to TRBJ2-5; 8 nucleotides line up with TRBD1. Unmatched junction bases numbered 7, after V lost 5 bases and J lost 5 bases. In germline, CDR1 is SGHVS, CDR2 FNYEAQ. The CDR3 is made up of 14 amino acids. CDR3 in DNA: TGTGCCAGCAGCCCGCGACAGGGGAGGGAGACCCAGTACTTC. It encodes CASSPRQGRETQYF.

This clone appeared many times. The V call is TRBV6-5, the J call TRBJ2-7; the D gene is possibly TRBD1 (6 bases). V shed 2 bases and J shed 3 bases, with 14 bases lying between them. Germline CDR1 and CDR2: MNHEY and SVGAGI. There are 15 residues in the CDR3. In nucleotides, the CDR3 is TGTGCCAGCAGTTACGGTGGGGGCCCTGTCTACGAGCAGTACTTC. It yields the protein CASSYGGGPVYEQYF.

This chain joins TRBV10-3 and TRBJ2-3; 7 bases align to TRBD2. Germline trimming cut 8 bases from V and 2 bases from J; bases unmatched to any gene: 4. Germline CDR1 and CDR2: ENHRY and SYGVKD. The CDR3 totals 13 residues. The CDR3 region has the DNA TGTGCCATCCGAACTAGCGCCACAGATACGCAGTATTTT. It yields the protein CAIRTSATDTQYF.

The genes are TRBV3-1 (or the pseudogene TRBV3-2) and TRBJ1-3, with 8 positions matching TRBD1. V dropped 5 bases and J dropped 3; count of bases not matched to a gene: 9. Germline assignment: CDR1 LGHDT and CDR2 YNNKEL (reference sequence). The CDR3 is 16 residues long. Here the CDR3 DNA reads TGTGCCAGCAGCGTTCACTGGACAGGGAATGGAAACACCATATATTTT. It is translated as CASSVHWTGNGNTIYF.

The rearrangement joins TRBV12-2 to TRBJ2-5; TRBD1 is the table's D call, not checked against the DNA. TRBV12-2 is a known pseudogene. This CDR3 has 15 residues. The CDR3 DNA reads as TGTGCAAGTCGCCCAGGGGCACGTACGCAAGAGACCCAGTACTTC. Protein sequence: CASRPGARTQETQYF.

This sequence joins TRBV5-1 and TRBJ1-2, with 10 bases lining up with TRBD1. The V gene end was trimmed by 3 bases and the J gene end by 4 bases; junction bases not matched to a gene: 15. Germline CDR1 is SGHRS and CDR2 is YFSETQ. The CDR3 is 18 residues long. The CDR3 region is CASSYSGTGATSAYGYTF. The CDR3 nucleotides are TGCGCCAGCAGCTACTCCGGGACAGGGGCCACGTCCGCCTATGGCTACACCTTC.

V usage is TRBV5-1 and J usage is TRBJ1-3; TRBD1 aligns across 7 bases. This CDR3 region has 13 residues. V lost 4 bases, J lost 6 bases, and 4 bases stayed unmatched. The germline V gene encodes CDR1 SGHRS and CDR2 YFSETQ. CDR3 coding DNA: TGCGCCAGCAGCCCAGGACAGGCAAACACCATATATTTT. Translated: CASSPGQANTIYF.

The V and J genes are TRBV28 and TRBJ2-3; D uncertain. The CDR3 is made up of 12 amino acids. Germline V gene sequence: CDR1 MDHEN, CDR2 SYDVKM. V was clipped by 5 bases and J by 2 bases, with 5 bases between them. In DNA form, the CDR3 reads TGTGCCAGCAGTCCCATCACAGATACGCAGTATTTT. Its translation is CASSPITDTQYF.

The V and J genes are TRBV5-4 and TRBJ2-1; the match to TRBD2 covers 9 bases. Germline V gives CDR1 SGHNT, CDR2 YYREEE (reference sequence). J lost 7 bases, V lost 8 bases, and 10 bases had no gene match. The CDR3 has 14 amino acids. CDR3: CASLVAGGPNEQFF. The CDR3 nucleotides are TGTGCCAGTTTGGTCGCGGGGGGGCCGAATGAGCAGTTCTTC.